This T cell receptor beta chain is drawn from a study of T cells in Graves' hyperthyroidism and ophthalmopathy. Study results and limitations: The model foresaw ophthalmopathy a median about 6.1 months prior to onset.

V gave up 2 bases and J gave up 1 base; unmatched junction bases: 3. CDR1 is LNHDA, CDR2 SQIVND, per germline (reference sequence). CDR3 length: 15 residues. A word on this clonotype: Its antigen is unknown.

Amplification yielded TCR beta CDR3 regions, with RNA transcripts as the source. HTBI primers were the set used in a first-round RT-PCR of the TCR CDR3. A single record per CDR3 protein comes from TCRdb applying MiXCR to the multiplex PCR reads. The sample includes some 760,000 distinct CDR3 sequences, about 14% of them seen just once. Source material: blood. The chain carries TRBV19 and TRBJ1-2; 8 bases agree with TRBD1. The source is a woman aged 18 to 35 with Graves' hyperthyroidism. CDR3 DNA sequence: TGTGCCAGTAGTATACCAGGGGGCTATAACTATGGCTACACCTTC. This encodes CASSIPGGYNYGYTF.